This TCR beta chain originates from a study of blood T cell repertoires in COVID-19. This clone showed up just once. Generated by immunoSEQ multiplex PCR, the TCRdb table keeps only in-frame clones and is missing some. Here the sample spans approximately 190,000 clones, more than 85% being singletons. Sample: PBMCs or T cells enriched from blood (not recorded which). This TCR was recovered from a woman aged 40 to 50 in a cohort exposed to, infected with or recovered from COVID-19 (not recorded which).

This CDR3 is CSAGQLNTEAFF. CDR3 nucleotide sequence: TGCAGCGCTGGACAGCTGAACACTGAAGCTTTCTTT. The gene calls are TRBV29-1 and TRBJ1-1, with a tentative D call TRBD1 (6 bases). Germline assignment: CDR1 SQVTM and CDR2 ANQGSEA. Deletions cut 7 bases from V and 0 bases from J, with 9 bases between. The CDR3 extends over 12 amino acids.